Listed below are T cell receptor beta chains from one sample, sequenced in a study of T cell changes during pregnancy in multiple sclerosis. Clones were sequenced by immunoSEQ multiplex PCR, and TCRdb holds only the in-frame ones, with some missing. This repertoire shows 100,000 or so clones, 90% to 95% found once; its top ten account for about 0.9%. Here the sequenced sample was peripheral blood, taken before pregnancy. These receptors originate from a female donor with multiple sclerosis, enrolled in a pregnancy study. Each CDR3 is given with its conserved first and last residue. D genes are given only for firm matches. Clone size, where shown, is once, few, many, or a class for clones that have expanded.

>TRBJ1-3|-|TRBV2|-
TGTGCCACCAGGGCAGGGGCCAACACCATATATTTT
CATRAGANTIYF
>TRBJ1-2|-|TRBV29-1|-
TGCAGCGTTGAAGATGTCGGCTATGGCTACACCTTC
CSVEDVGYGYTF
>TRBJ2-6|-|TRBV27|-
TGTGCCAGCAGTTTAATTGGGACTCCTGGGGCCAACGTCCTGACTTTC
CASSLIGTPGANVLTF
>TRBJ1-1|-|TRBV28|-
TGTGCCAGCAGTTTCAACAGGAAAGCTTTCTTT
CASSFNRKAFF
>TRBJ2-7|-|TRBV4-1|once
TGCGCCAGCAGCCAAGTTCCCGGTGTCCTAGACGAGCAGTACTTC
CASSQVPGVLDEQYF
>TRBJ1-1|-|TRBV30|-
TGTGCCTGGGAAGGGGGTTGGATCACTGAAGCTTTCTTT
CAWEGGWITEAFF
>TRBJ2-1|TRBD2|TRBV27|-
TGTGCCAGCAGGATAGCGGGGCGCTCCTACAATGAGCAGTTCTTC
CASRIAGRSYNEQFF
>TRBJ2-1|TRBD2|TRBV4-1|-
TGCGCCAGCAGCCAAGTTCCCCCTCTAGCGGGAGGGCCGAATGAGCAGTTCTTC
CASSQVPPLAGGPNEQFF
>TRBJ2-2|-|TRBV18|once
TGTGCCAGCTCATCGGACGGGAGAACCGGGGAGCTGTTTTTT
CASSSDGRTGELFF
>TRBJ2-2|-|TRBV11-2|-
TGTGCCAGCAGCCCTAGACTAGGAGCGAACACCGGGGAGCTGTTTTTT
CASSPRLGANTGELFF
>TRBJ2-5|TRBD1|TRBV7-8|-
TGTGCCAGCAGCGCGCAGGGGGCTGTGGGAGAGACCCAGTACTTC
CASSAQGAVGETQYF
>TRBJ2-1|-|TRBV19|-
TGTGCCAGTAACTACAGGTCAAGCTCCTACAATGAGCAGTTCTTC
CASNYRSSSYNEQFF
>TRBJ2-7|-|TRBV5-5|-
TGTGCCAGCAGTGGAGCCGGAGCCTACGAGCAGTACTTC
CASSGAGAYEQYF
>TRBJ2-2|-|TRBV29-1|-
TGCAGCGTTGCTCAGCGGGTTAACACCGGGGAGCTGTTTTTT
CSVAQRVNTGELFF
>TRBJ2-6|-|TRBV11-3|-
TGTGCCAGCAGAACCGGACAGCCCTCTGGGGCCAACGTCCTGACTTTC
CASRTGQPSGANVLTF
>TRBJ2-7|-|TRBV9|-
TGTGCCAGCAGCGTAGGTGGAGGACCTTCTAACGAGCAGTACTTC
CASSVGGGPSNEQYF
>TRBJ1-1|-|TRBV7-8|-
TGTGCCACAACAGAGTTCCGAACCACTGAAGCTTTCTTT
CATTEFRTTEAFF
>TRBJ1-5|-|TRBV27|-
TGTGCCAGCAGTCCGCGCGCGGGGGTAAATCAGCCCCAGCATTTT
CASSPRAGVNQPQHF
>TRBJ1-1|TRBD1|TRBV2|-
TGTGCCAGCAGCCCCCGACAGGGCGCTGAAGCTTTCTTT
CASSPRQGAEAFF
>TRBJ2-7|TRBD2|TRBV28|-
TGTGCCAGCAGTTTTGGGGGGGGGATGAGCTCCTACGAGCAGTACTTC
CASSFGGGMSSYEQYF
>TRBJ1-1|TRBD1|TRBV7-9|-
TGTGCCAGCGATTTTTCCGGACAGGGGTGGGGCACTGAAGCTTTCTTT
CASDFSGQGWGTEAFF
>TRBJ1-2|-|TRBV9|-
TGTGCCAGCAGCCAAAATGGGGCCTCAAACTATGGCTACACCTTC
CASSQNGASNYGYTF
>TRBJ2-3|TRBD2|TRBV7-2|-
TGTGCCAGCAGCTTAAGGGGACTACCCACAGATACGCAGTATTTT
CASSLRGLPTDTQYF
>TRBJ1-5|-|TRBV7-9|few
TGTGCCAGCAGCTTAGGCGGGTGGACAGACAATCAGCCCCAGCATTTT
CASSLGGWTDNQPQHF
>TRBJ1-1|-|TRBV28|-
TGTGCCAGCAGCCACGGGATTAACACTGAAGCTTTCTTT
CASSHGINTEAFF
>TRBJ2-7|-|TRBV5-4|once
TGTGCCAGCAGCAGACGCACCGGGGGCTACGAGCAGTACTTC
CASSRRTGGYEQYF
>TRBJ1-1|-|TRBV29-1|many
TGCAGCCCCGTCATGGGGCCGAACACTGAAGCTTTCTTT
CSPVMGPNTEAFF
>TRBJ2-5|-|TRBV4-2|-
TGTGCCAGCAGCCGTACTTTGCTAGAGACCCAGTACTTC
CASSRTLLETQYF
>TRBJ1-3|-|TRBV30|-
TGTGCCTGTCTCAGAGGTGGAAACACCATATATTTT
CACLRGGNTIYF
>TRBJ2-7|-|TRBV28|-
TGTGCCAGCAGTTTGGCGGGTATGTTCTACGAGCAGTACTTC
CASSLAGMFYEQYF
>TRBJ1-5|TRBD1|TRBV28|-
TGTGCCAGCAGAGAGGGGGCGGGTCAGCCCCAGCATTTT
CASREGAGQPQHF
>TRBJ1-1|-|TRBV7-9|-
TGTGCCAGCAGCTTCCACACAGCTGAAGCTTTCTTT
CASSFHTAEAFF
>TRBJ2-1|TRBD2|TRBV11-2|once
TGTGCCAGCAGCCGTACTAGCGGGAGGCCCGGGGAGCAGTTCTTC
CASSRTSGRPGEQFF
>TRBJ1-2|-|TRBV4-1|-
TGCGCCAGCAGTCCTCGGGAGGGAAGTCACTATGGCTACACCTTC
CASSPREGSHYGYTF
>TRBJ2-2|TRBD1|TRBV5-1|-
TGCGCCAGCAGCTTGGTCGGGACAGGGTCTACCGGGGAGCTGTTTTTT
CASSLVGTGSTGELFF
>TRBJ2-3|-|TRBV9|-
TGTGCCAGCAGCGTTAGCGTAACCTTAAGCACAGATACGCAGTATTTT
CASSVSVTLSTDTQYF
>TRBJ2-3|-|TRBV21-1|-
TGTGCCAGCAGCCACAGACCGGGATGGGTGAGCACAGATACGCAGTATTTT
CASSHRPGWVSTDTQYF
>TRBJ1-5|-|TRBV19|-
TGTGCCAGTAGTATAGGGGCGTATAGCAATCAGCCCCAGCATTTT
CASSIGAYSNQPQHF
>TRBJ1-1|TRBD1|TRBV5-4|-
TGTGCCAGCAGCAAACAGGGGGATGTGGTGGCCACTGAAGCTTTCTTT
CASSKQGDVVATEAFF
>TRBJ2-2|-|TRBV6-6|-
TGTGCCAGCGGTGGAGGGAACACCGGGGAGCTGTTTTTT
CASGGGNTGELFF
>TRBJ2-1|TRBD2|TRBV5-6|-
TGTGCCAGCAGCTTGGGACTAGCCTATGAGCAGTTCTTC
CASSLGLAYEQFF
>TRBJ2-7|-|TRBV12-5|-
TGTGCTAGTGGTTTGGTACCTGGCAGCTACGAGCAGTACTTC
CASGLVPGSYEQYF
>TRBJ2-1|TRBD1|TRBV6-1|-
TGTGCCAGCAGTGAACAACCTAACCGGGACAGGGTAACTTCGTGGCAAGACAATGAGCAGTTCTTC
CASSEQPNRDRVTSWQDNEQFF
>TRBJ1-2|TRBD1|TRBV9|-
TGTGCCAGCAGCTCCGACCAGACCGGGACAGGGGATAACTATGGCTATGGCTACACCTTC
CASSSDQTGTGDNYGYGYTF
>TRBJ1-5|TRBD1|TRBV28|-
TGTGCCAGCAGTTTATCGACAGGGGTCAATCAGCCCCAGCATTTT
CASSLSTGVNQPQHF
>TRBJ2-7|-|TRBV29-1|-
TGCAGCGTTATCCTTGGCCCTTACGAGCAGTACTTC
CSVILGPYEQYF
>TRBJ1-2|-|TRBV2|few
TGTGCCAGCAGTGAATGGGGGCCCGACTATGGCTACACCTTC
CASSEWGPDYGYTF